This TCR beta chain comes out of a study of technical replicates of blood from several donors. The CDR3 consists of 13 residues. The V gene's germline CDR1 is MNHNS and CDR2 SASEGT. Between the trimmed V and J ends, which lost 10 bases and 2 bases, there was a span of 15 bases. Clones were sequenced by immunoSEQ multiplex PCR, and TCRdb holds only the in-frame ones, with some missing. The repertoire holds 55,000 to 80,000 clones, with under 90% as singletons. This TCR was sampled from a human donor in good health. Some clones in this sample may be carry-over from other donors' samples. The chain is built from TRBV6-1 and TRBJ2-7; a possible D gene is TRBD1 (5 bases). Sequencing was done on a sample of PBMCs. CDR3 amino acids: CATRQGNPYEQYF. CDR3 in DNA: TGTGCCACCAGGCAGGGAAACCCCTACGAGCAGTACTTC.